The next 5 T cell receptor beta chains were all read from a single sample in a study of control samples from healthy donors and cancer patients. Assay: immunoSEQ multiplex PCR; the TCRdb copy retains only in-frame clones and omits some. Counted here are over 70,000 clones, 70% to 90% occurring once; the ten biggest clones make up 7.6%. What was sequenced was blood. All receptors come from a woman aged 60 to 75 in good health.

The chain carries TRBV7-2 and TRBJ1-2; possibly TRBD1 for D (5 bases). The V end was cut by 5 bases, the J end by 3 bases, with 13 bases between. CDR1 SGHTA and CDR2 FQGNSA come from the germline V gene. The CDR3 contains 14 residues. DNA of the CDR3: TGTGCCAGCAGCCCCTCCGCAGGGCACTATGGCTACACCTTC. This gives the protein CASSPSAGHYGYTF. Full variable domain (rest looked up from reference TRBV7-2 and TRBJ1-2): GAGVSQSPSNKVTEKGKDVELRCDPISGHTALYWYRQSLGQGLEFLIYFQGNSAPDKSGLPSDRFSAERTGGSVSTLTIQRTQQEDSAVYLCASSPSAGHYGYTFGSGTRLTVV.

The chain couples TRBV20-1 to TRBJ2-7; no definite D call. The CDR3 consists of 11 residues. The germline V gene has CDR1 DFQATT and CDR2 SNEGSKA (reference sequence). The ends were cut back, 0 bases at V and 4 bases at J, with 4 bases in the middle. CDR3 coding DNA: TGCAGTGCTAGAGAAGTGTACGAGCAGTACTTC. It yields the protein CSAREVYEQYF.

The chain couples TRBV27 to TRBJ2-7; weak D call: TRBD1 (5 bases). V lost 6 bases, J lost 1 base, and 19 bases lay in between. Germline values: CDR1 MNHEY, CDR2 SMNVEV (reference sequence). The CDR3 is 16 amino acids. As DNA, the CDR3 is TGTGCCAGCAGGGAAAATCACAGGAAGATTTCCTACGAGCAGTACTTC. This codes for CASRENHRKISYEQYF.

This CDR3 is CASSELSRGVNQPQHF. The CDR3 region has the DNA TGTGCCAGCAGTGAGTTGTCCAGGGGGGTGAATCAGCCCCAGCATTTT. V and J are TRBV6-1 and TRBJ1-5; 7 bases are shared with TRBD1. The V gene's germline CDR1 is MNHNS and CDR2 SASEGT. Trimming cost V 3 bases and J 4 bases; bases outside gene matches: 9. The CDR3 is 16 residues long.

J is TRBJ2-4 and V is TRBV2; 9 nucleotides agree with TRBD2. The CDR3 contains 15 residues. V trimming: 3 bases; J trimming: 6 bases; junction bases outside the gene matches: 6. The germline gives CDR1 SNHLY, CDR2 FYNNEI. CDR3 DNA: TGTGCCAGCAGTGACCCTAGCGGGAAGGTAAACATTCAGTACTTC. It codes for CASSDPSGKVNIQYF.